This T cell receptor (beta chain) was observed in a study of sequential checkpoint blockade in melanoma. The germline CDR1 and CDR2 sequences are LNHDA and SQIVND (reference sequence). The CDR3 consists of 15 residues. The ends lost 1 base at V and 1 base at J; junction bases unmatched: 3. Treatment described: randomized to nivolumab then ipilimumab (arm A) or the reverse (arm B). No patient had prior DNA-damaging chemotherapy. Live CD3+CD8+ CD19− CD56− cells were sorted from PBMCs. The repertoire was sequenced with immunoSEQ multiplex PCR; TCRdb's copy has only in-frame clones and lacks some. Here the sample spans 9,500 to 15,000 clones, approximately 83% being singletons.

This TCR derives from a human donor with melanoma. The chain uses TRBV19 and TRBJ2-5, with 7 bases lining up with TRBD1. This specimen was CD8+ T cells sorted from blood (inferred from file names), taken from a patient given nivolumab and ipilimumab in sequence. CDR3 bases: TGTGCCAGTAGTATAGCAGACAGGGCCCAAGAGACCCAGTACTTC. This translates into CASSIADRAQETQYF.